The clone carrying this T cell receptor (beta chain) was observed a single time. This specimen comes from a study of OX40 agonist ivuxolimab in advanced cancers. V dropped 0 bases and J dropped 5 bases, with 14 bases sitting between them. Germline V gene data show CDR1 as LGHNA and CDR2 as YSLEER. This CDR3 has 15 residues. The method was immunoSEQ multiplex PCR; TCRdb's version includes in-frame clones alone and lacks a portion of them. The sample comprises roughly 12,000 clones, around nine tenths of which are singletons, and around 45% rests with the top ten. The material sequenced was CD4+ or CD8+ T cells sorted from blood, taken in a trial of the OX40 agonist ivuxolimab. The TCR comes from an adult with an advanced solid tumor such as melanoma, head and neck, liver or kidney cancer. The chain carries TRBV4-3 and TRBJ2-7, with D perhaps matching TRBD1 or TRBD2 (6 bases each). The CDR3 reads CASSQDGARGDEQYF. In nucleotides, the CDR3 is TGCGCCAGCAGCCAAGATGGCGCTAGGGGGGACGAGCAGTACTTC.